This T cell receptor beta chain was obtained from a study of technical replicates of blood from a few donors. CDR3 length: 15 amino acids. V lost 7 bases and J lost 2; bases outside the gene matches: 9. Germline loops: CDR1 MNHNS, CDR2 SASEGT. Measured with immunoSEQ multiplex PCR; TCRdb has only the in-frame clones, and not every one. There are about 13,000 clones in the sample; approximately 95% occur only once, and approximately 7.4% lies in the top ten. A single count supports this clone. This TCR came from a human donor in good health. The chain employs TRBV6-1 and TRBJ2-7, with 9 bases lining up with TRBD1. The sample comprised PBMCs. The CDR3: CASNPTGTGPYEQYF. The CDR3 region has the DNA TGTGCCAGCAACCCCACCGGGACAGGGCCCTACGAGCAGTACTTC.